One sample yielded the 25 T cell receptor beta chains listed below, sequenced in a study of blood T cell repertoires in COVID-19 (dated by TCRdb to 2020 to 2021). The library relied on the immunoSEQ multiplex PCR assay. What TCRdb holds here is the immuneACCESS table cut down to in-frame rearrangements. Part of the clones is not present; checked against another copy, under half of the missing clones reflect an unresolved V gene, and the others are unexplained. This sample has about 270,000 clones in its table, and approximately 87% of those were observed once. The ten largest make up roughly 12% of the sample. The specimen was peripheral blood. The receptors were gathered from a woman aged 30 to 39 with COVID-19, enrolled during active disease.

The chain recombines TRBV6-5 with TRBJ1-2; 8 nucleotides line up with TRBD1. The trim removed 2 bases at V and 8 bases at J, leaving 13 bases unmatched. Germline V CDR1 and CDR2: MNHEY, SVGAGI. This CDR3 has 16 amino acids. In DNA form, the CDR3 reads TGTGCCAGCAGTTACCGTCGGAGGTACAGGGGGGAGGGCTACACCTTC. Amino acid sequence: CASSYRRRYRGEGYTF.

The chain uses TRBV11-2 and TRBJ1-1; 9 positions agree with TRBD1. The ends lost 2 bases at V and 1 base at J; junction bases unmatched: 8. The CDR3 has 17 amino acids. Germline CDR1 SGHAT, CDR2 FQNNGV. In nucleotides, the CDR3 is TGTGCCAGCAGCTTATCGGGGACAGGGATCGAGAACACTGAAGCTTTCTTT. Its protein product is CASSLSGTGIENTEAFF.

CDR3 residues: CASSWPGQGSTEAFF. The CDR3 nucleotides are TGTGCCAGCAGCTGGCCGGGACAGGGGTCCACTGAAGCTTTCTTT. V gene TRBV7-6 combines with J gene TRBJ1-1; TRBD1 matches at 10 bases. V dropped 4 bases and J dropped 4; count of bases not matched to a gene: 6. Germline lookup yields CDR1 SGHVS and CDR2 FNYEAQ. The CDR3 length is 15 residues.

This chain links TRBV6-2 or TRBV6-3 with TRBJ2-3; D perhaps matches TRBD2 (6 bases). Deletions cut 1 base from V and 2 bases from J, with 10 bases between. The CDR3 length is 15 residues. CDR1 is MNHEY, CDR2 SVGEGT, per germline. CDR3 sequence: CASSYLGLSTDTQYF. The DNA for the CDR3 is TGTGCCAGCAGTTACTTGGGACTCTCCACAGATACGCAGTATTTT.

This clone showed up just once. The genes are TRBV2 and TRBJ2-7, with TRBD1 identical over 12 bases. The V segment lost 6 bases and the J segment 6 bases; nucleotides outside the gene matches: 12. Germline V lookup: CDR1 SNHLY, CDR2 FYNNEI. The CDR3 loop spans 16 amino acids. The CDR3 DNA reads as TGTGCCAGCAGCACGCAGATCGGGACAGGGGGCCCCGAGCAGTACTTC. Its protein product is CASSTQIGTGGPEQYF.

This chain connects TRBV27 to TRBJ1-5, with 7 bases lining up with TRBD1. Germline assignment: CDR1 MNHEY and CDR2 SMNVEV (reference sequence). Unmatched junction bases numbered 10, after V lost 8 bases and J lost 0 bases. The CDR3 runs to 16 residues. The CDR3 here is CASDDWTGYSNQPQHF. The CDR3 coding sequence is TGTGCCAGCGATGACTGGACAGGTTATAGCAATCAGCCCCAGCATTTT.

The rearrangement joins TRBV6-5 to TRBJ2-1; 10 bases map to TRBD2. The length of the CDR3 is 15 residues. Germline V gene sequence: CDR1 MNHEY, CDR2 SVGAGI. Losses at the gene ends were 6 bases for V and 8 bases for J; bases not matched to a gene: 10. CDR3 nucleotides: TGTGCCAGCAGCATTACTAGCGGGGCTCGGTATGAGCAGTTCTTC. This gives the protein CASSITSGARYEQFF.

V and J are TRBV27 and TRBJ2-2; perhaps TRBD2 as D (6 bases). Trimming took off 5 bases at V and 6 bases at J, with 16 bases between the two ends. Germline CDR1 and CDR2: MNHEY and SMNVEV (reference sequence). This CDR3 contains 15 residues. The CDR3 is CASSAYRTTPGELFF. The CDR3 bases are TGTGCCAGCAGTGCATACCGGACTACCCCCGGGGAGCTGTTTTTT.

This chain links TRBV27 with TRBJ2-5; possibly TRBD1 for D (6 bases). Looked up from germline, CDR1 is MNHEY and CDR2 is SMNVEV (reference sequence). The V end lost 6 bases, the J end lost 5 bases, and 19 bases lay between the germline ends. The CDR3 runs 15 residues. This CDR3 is CASSTGKGVGETQYF. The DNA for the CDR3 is TGTGCCAGCAGCACAGGGAAGGGAGTAGGGGAGACCCAGTACTTC.

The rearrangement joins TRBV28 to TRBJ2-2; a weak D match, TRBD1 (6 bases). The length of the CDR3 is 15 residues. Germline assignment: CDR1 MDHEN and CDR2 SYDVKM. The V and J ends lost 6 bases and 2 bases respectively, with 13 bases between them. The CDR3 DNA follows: TGTGCCAGCAGGGGACAAGGAAGAAACACCGGGGAGCTGTTTTTT. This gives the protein CASRGQGRNTGELFF.

Here the CDR3 DNA reads TGTGCCAGCAGCCCTAACGCCCGACAGGCGAGGGGCTACACCTTC. Translated: CASSPNARQARGYTF. The chain carries TRBV5-4 and TRBJ1-2; possibly TRBD1 for D (6 bases). The CDR3 runs 15 residues. Germline V gene sequence: CDR1 SGHNT, CDR2 YYREEE (reference sequence). V gave up 4 bases and J gave up 8 bases, with 21 bases separating them.

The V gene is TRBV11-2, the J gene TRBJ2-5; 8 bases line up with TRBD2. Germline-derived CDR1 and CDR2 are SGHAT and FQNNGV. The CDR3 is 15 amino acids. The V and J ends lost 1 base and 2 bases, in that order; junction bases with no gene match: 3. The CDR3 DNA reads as TGTGCCAGCAGCTTAGTTGGGACTAGTCAAGAGACCCAGTACTTC. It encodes CASSLVGTSQETQYF.

The CDR3 coding sequence is TGTGCCAGCAGTGAGGGCAGATTTAACTATGGCTACACCTTC. It encodes CASSEGRFNYGYTF. The chain couples TRBV2 to TRBJ1-2; D remains unclear. The germline V gene has CDR1 SNHLY and CDR2 FYNNEI. V lost 3 bases, J lost 1 base, and 9 bases lay in between. This CDR3 is 14 amino acids long.

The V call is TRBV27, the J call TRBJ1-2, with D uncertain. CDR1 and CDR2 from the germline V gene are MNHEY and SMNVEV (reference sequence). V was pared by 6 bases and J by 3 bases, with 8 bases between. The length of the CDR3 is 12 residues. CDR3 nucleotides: TGTGCCAGCAGGGAGGGTTACTATGGCTACACCTTC. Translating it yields CASREGYYGYTF.

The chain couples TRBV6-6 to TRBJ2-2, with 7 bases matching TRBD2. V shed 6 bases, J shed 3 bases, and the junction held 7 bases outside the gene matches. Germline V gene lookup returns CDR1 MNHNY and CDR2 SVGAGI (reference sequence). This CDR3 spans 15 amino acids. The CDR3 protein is CASSFQRGDTGELFF. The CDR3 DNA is TGTGCCAGCAGCTTTCAGCGGGGCGACACCGGGGAGCTGTTTTTT.

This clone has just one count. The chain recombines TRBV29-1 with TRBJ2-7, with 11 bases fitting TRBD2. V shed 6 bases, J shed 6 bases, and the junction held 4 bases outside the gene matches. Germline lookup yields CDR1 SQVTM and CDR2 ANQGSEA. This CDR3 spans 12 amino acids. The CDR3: CSVVAGGREQYF. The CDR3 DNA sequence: TGCAGCGTCGTAGCGGGGGGGCGCGAGCAGTACTTC.

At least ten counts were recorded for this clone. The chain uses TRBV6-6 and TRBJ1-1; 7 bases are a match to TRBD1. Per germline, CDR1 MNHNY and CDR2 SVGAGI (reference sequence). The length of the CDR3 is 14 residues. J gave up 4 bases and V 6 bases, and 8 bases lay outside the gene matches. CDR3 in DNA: TGTGCCAGCAGCCCCAGACAGGGAGGCACTGAAGCTTTCTTT. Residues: CASSPRQGGTEAFF.

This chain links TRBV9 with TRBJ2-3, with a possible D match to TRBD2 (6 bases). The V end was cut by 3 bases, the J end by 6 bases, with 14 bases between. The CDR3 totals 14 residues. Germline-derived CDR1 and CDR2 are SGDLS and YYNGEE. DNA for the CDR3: TGTGCCAGCAGCGCGATCACTAGCTTGGATACGCAGTATTTT. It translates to CASSAITSLDTQYF.

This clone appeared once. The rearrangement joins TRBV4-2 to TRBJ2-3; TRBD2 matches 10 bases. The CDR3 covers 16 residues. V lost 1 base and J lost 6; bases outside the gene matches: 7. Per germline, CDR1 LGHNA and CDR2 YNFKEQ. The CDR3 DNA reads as TGTGCCAGCAGCCAAGTTAGCGGGGGGCCACGGGATACGCAGTATTTT. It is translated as CASSQVSGGPRDTQYF.

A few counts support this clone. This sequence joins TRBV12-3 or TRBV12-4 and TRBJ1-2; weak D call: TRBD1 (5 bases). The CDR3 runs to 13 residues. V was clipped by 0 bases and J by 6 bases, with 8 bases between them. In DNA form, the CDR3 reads TGTGCCAGCAGTTTAGCGCGGGGACATGGCTACACCTTC. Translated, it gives CASSLARGHGYTF.

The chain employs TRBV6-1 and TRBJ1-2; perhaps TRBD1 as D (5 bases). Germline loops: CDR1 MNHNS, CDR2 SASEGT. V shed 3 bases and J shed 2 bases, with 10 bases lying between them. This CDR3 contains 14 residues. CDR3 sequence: CASSEGLTNYGYTF. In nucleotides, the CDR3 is TGTGCCAGCAGTGAGGGGCTAACAAACTATGGCTACACCTTC.

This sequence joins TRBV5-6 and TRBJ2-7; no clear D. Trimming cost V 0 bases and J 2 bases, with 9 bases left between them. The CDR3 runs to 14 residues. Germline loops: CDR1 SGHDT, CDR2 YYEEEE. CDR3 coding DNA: TGTGCCAGCAGCTTGGGAGGCAGCCCCTACGAGCAGTACTTC. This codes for CASSLGGSPYEQYF.

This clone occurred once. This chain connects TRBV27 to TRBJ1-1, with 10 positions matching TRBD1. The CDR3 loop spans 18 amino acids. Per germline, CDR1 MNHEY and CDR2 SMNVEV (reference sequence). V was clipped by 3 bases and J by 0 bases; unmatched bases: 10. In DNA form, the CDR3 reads TGTGCCAGCAGTTTTCGACGACAGGGGGCCTCCATGAACACTGAAGCTTTCTTT. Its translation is CASSFRRQGASMNTEAFF.

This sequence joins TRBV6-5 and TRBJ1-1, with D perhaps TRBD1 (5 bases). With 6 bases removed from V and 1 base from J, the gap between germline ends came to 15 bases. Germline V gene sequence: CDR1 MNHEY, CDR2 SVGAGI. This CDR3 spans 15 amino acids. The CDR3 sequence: CASRYLTGPNTEAFF. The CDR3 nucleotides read TGTGCCAGCAGGTATCTAACAGGACCGAACACTGAAGCTTTCTTT.

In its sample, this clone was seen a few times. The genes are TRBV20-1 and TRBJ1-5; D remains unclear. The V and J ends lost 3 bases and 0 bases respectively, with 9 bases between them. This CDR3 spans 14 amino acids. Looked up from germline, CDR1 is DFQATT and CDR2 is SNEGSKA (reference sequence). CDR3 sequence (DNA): TGCAGTGCTAGTAGTGGGCTTAGCAATCAGCCCCAGCATTTT. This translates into CSASSGLSNQPQHF.